Presented here are 31 T cell receptor beta chains from one specimen sequenced in a study of blood T cell repertoires in COVID-19 (TCRdb year 2020). Preparation of the library involved the immunoSEQ multiplex PCR assay. Drawn from immuneACCESS, this table holds only the in-frame rearrangements with V and J called that TCRdb kept. Clones are partly lost; checked studies trace under half to an unresolved V gene and leave the rest unexplained. This sample holds 300,000 to 350,000 clones; about four fifths were observed only once. The leading ten clones occupy under 3% of the sample. Sequencing used peripheral blood. The receptors originated from a man aged 30 to 39 with active or convalescent COVID-19.

The genes are TRBV24-1 and TRBJ1-5; no reliable D call. V was trimmed by 3 bases and J by 3 bases, leaving 8 bases between them. The CDR3 is 14 residues long. Germline CDR1 KGHDR, CDR2 SFDVKD. CDR3 sequence (DNA): TGTGCCACCAGTGATCGCCGAGCCAATCAGCCCCAGCATTTT. As protein: CATSDRRANQPQHF.

V usage is TRBV7-6 and J usage is TRBJ1-3; the D is unclear. V lost 2 bases and J lost 2, with 10 bases in between. Germline loops: CDR1 SGHVS, CDR2 FNYEAQ. This CDR3 has 15 amino acids. The CDR3 sequence is CASSLMESAGNTIYF. DNA for the CDR3: TGTGCCAGCAGCTTAATGGAGTCAGCTGGAAACACCATATATTTT.

This chain joins TRBV3-1 (or the pseudogene TRBV3-2) and TRBJ2-7; D may be TRBD2 (6 bases). The CDR3 has 14 amino acids. Trimming stripped 3 bases from V and 6 bases from J, with 15 bases between. Germline-derived CDR1 and CDR2 are LGHDT and YNNKEL (reference sequence). CDR3 in amino acids: CASSQAGFGAEQYF. Here the CDR3 DNA reads TGTGCCAGCAGCCAGGCGGGGTTTGGGGCCGAGCAGTACTTC.

The rearrangement uses TRBV14 and TRBJ2-2; D unresolved. Trimming removed 0 bases from V and 5 bases from J, with 4 bases in between. Germline CDR1 reads SGHDN; CDR2 reads FVKESK. This CDR3 spans 13 amino acids. This chain's CDR3 is CASSQDLTGELFF. CDR3 sequence (DNA): TGTGCCAGCAGCCAAGATCTGACCGGGGAGCTGTTTTTT.

Only a few counts were recorded for this clone. The chain is built from TRBV11-3 and TRBJ2-2; D uncertain. CDR1 is SGHNT, CDR2 YENEEA, per germline. The CDR3 is 17 residues long. V dropped 5 bases and J dropped 0 bases, with 16 bases sitting between them. The CDR3 region is CASSPGVGQANTGELFF. CDR3 sequence (DNA): TGTGCCAGCAGCCCAGGCGTTGGGCAGGCGAACACCGGGGAGCTGTTTTTT.

The chain employs TRBV11-2 and TRBJ1-1; TRBD1 is a possible D gene (5 bases). Trimming removed 5 bases at V and 4 bases at J, with 11 bases between. Germline CDR1 SGHAT, CDR2 FQNNGV. This CDR3 contains 13 residues. CDR3 nucleotide sequence: TGTGCCAGCAGCACCCAGGGAAGCACTGAAGCTTTCTTT. This sequence encodes CASSTQGSTEAFF. Full variable domain (missing parts from reference TRBV11-2 and TRBJ1-1): EAGVAQSPRYKIIEKRQSVAFWCNPISGHATLYWYQQILGQGPKLLIQFQNNGVVDDSQLPKDRFSAERLKGVDSTLKIQPAKLEDSAVYLCASSTQGSTEAFFGQGTRLTVV.

The genes are TRBV12-3 or TRBV12-4 and TRBJ1-1; D is uncertain. The V end was cut by 0 bases, the J end by 7 bases, with 9 bases between. The CDR3 is 13 amino acids. As DNA, the CDR3 is TGTGCCAGCAGTTTAGCGCTTCGCTATGAAGCTTTCTTT. Translation gives CASSLALRYEAFF.

V is TRBV6-1 and J is TRBJ1-6; 7 positions match TRBD1. With V trimmed by 1 base and J by 2 bases, 2 bases remained unmatched. There are 16 residues in the CDR3. Germline V lookup: CDR1 MNHNS, CDR2 SASEGT. DNA for the CDR3: TGTGCCAGCAGTGAAGAGGGGGCCGCCTATAATTCACCCCTCCACTTT. Its translation is CASSEEGAAYNSPLHF.

This clone was found once. V usage is TRBV7-8 and J usage is TRBJ2-1, with 7 bases aligning to TRBD1. V trimming: 2 bases; J trimming: 3 bases; junction bases outside the gene matches: 7. CDR3 size: 16 residues. Germline V CDR1 and CDR2: SGHVS, FQNEAQ. For the CDR3, the DNA is TGTGCCAGCAGCTTAACAGACAGGGCGGTCTACAATGAGCAGTTCTTC. The encoded protein is CASSLTDRAVYNEQFF. Using reference TRBV7-8 and TRBJ2-1 for the parts outside the CDR3, the full variable domain is GAGVSQSPRYKVAKRGQDVALRCDPISGHVSLFWYQQALGQGPEFLTYFQNEAQLDKSGLPSDRFFAERPEGSVSTLKIQRTQQEDSAVYLCASSLTDRAVYNEQFFGPGTRLTVL.

As for this clone: This sample also contains other DNA sequences that code for the same CDR3. The chain carries TRBV27 and TRBJ2-5; 8 positions match TRBD1. Germline V CDR1 and CDR2: MNHEY, SMNVEV (reference sequence). CDR3 length: 12 amino acids. V shed 7 bases, J shed 5 bases, and the junction held 3 bases outside the gene matches. The CDR3 nucleotides are TGTGCCAGCAAGAACAGGGGGGAGACCCAGTACTTC. Translated, it gives CASKNRGETQYF.

This clone showed up just once. The chain uses TRBV11-1 and TRBJ2-7; 7 nucleotides agree with TRBD1. CDR1 and CDR2 (germline): SGHAT, FQDESV (reference sequence). The CDR3 extends over 14 amino acids. With 5 bases clipped from V and 3 bases from J, the junction kept 7 bases outside the gene matches. This chain's CDR3 is CASSLRDRSYEQYF. CDR3 nucleotides: TGTGCCAGCAGCCTCCGGGACAGAAGCTACGAGCAGTACTTC.

The CDR3 loop is CASSLKAGQGGTEAFF. The CDR3 DNA follows: TGTGCCAGCAGCTTGAAAGCGGGACAGGGGGGCACTGAAGCTTTCTTT. The genes are TRBV5-4 and TRBJ1-1; 11 positions match TRBD1. The CDR3 loop spans 16 amino acids. CDR1 is SGHNT, CDR2 YYREEE, per germline (reference sequence). Losses at the gene ends were 1 base for V and 4 bases for J; bases not matched to a gene: 6.

V is TRBV28 and J is TRBJ2-2; D might be TRBD1 (5 bases). Germline loops: CDR1 MDHEN, CDR2 SYDVKM. The CDR3 runs 13 residues. The ends were cut back, 7 bases at V and 5 bases at J, with 11 bases in the middle. For the CDR3, the DNA is TGTGCCAGCACTTCTCAGGGTACCGGGGAGCTGTTTTTT. Protein: CASTSQGTGELFF. Based on the CDR3 plus reference TRBV28 and TRBJ2-2, the full variable domain is DVKVTQSSRYLVKRTGEKVFLECVQDMDHENMFWYRQDPGLGLRLIYFSYDVKMKEKGDIPEGYSVSREKKERFSLILESASTNQTSMYLCASTSQGTGELFFGEGSRLTVL.

The rearrangement links TRBV11-2 to TRBJ2-2, with D hard to call. CDR3 length: 12 residues. V lost 2 bases to trimming and J lost 8 bases, with 6 bases between them. Germline values: CDR1 SGHAT, CDR2 FQNNGV. The CDR3 reads CASSLPGGELFF. In nucleotides, the CDR3 is TGTGCCAGCAGCTTACCGGGTGGGGAGCTGTTTTTT.

This clone was detected only a few times. The rearrangement links TRBV2 to TRBJ2-2; D is possibly TRBD1 (6 bases). Trimming took 9 bases from V and 4 from J, leaving 18 bases between them. Germline loops: CDR1 SNHLY, CDR2 FYNNEI. The CDR3 runs 15 residues. CDR3 nucleotides: TGTGCCAGTCTCGCCGATACAGGGATCACCGGGGAGCTGTTTTTT. As protein: CASLADTGITGELFF.

The chain is built from TRBV27 and TRBJ1-6; D is perhaps TRBD1 (5 bases). CDR3 length: 14 residues. Deletions cut 5 bases from V and 6 bases from J, with 11 bases between. The V gene's germline CDR1 is MNHEY and CDR2 SMNVEV (reference sequence). The CDR3 DNA follows: TGTGCCAGCAGTGCCGACAGTGGTAATTCACCCCTCCACTTT. Encoded protein: CASSADSGNSPLHF.

This clone was seen only a few times. The chain is built from TRBV12-3 or TRBV12-4 and TRBJ2-2; D gene uncertain. V was cut by 6 bases and J by 5 bases, with 7 bases left in between. The CDR3 is 12 residues long. The CDR3 here is CASSLRTGELFF. In DNA form, the CDR3 reads TGTGCCAGCAGCCTACGAACCGGGGAGCTGTTTTTT.

The rearrangement joins TRBV4-3 to TRBJ2-7; 8 bases line up with TRBD2. This CDR3 is built from 17 residues. V shed 0 bases, J shed 0 bases, and the junction held 7 bases outside the gene matches. CDR1 is LGHNA and CDR2 is YSLEER in the germline V gene. The CDR3 reads CASSQEDLSGSSYEQYF. DNA for the CDR3: TGCGCCAGCAGCCAAGAGGATTTGAGCGGGAGCTCCTACGAGCAGTACTTC.

This clone was seen only a few times. This chain joins TRBV6-5 and TRBJ1-6; 7 nucleotides match TRBD1. Germline CDR1 and CDR2: MNHEY and SVGAGI. There are 14 residues in the CDR3. Trimming took 10 bases from V and 7 from J; bases not matched to a gene: 10. CDR3 protein: CAITLGTENSPLHF. The CDR3 region has the DNA TGTGCCATCACCCTCGGGACAGAGAATTCACCCCTCCACTTT.

CDR3 DNA sequence: TGTGCCGGGGGGACAGGAGAGTATGGCTACACCTTC. This encodes CAGGTGEYGYTF. The gene calls are TRBV2 and TRBJ1-2; 8 nucleotides match TRBD1. This CDR3 has 12 amino acids. The germline gives CDR1 SNHLY, CDR2 FYNNEI. J lost 5 bases, V lost 11 bases, and 7 bases had no gene match.

The chain links TRBV5-1 to TRBJ2-2; the match to TRBD2 covers 8 bases. Trimming at V came to 6 bases and at J to 1 base, leaving 2 bases not matched to a gene. CDR1 is SGHRS and CDR2 is YFSETQ in the germline V gene. There are 14 residues in the CDR3. CDR3 sequence (DNA): TGCGCCAGCAAGACTAGCGAGAACACCGGGGAGCTGTTTTTT. This codes for CASKTSENTGELFF.

The V call is TRBV7-2, the J call TRBJ2-3; D not certain. The CDR3 is made up of 14 amino acids. Germline-derived CDR1 and CDR2 are SGHTA and FQGNSA. Trimming removed 8 bases at V and 1 base at J, with 13 bases between. CDR3 residues: CASCYFRGTDTQYF. The CDR3 DNA sequence: TGTGCCAGCTGTTACTTCCGGGGCACAGATACGCAGTATTTT.

A few counts support this clone. The gene calls are TRBV19 and TRBJ2-7, with D uncertain. There are 14 residues in the CDR3. Trimming pared 4 bases from V and 3 bases from J, leaving 13 bases between. Looked up from germline, CDR1 is LNHDA and CDR2 is SQIVND (reference sequence). Here the CDR3 reads CASSNGRGFYEQYF. The CDR3, as DNA: TGTGCCAGTAGTAACGGCCGAGGATTCTACGAGCAGTACTTC.

The chain combines TRBV6-5 with TRBJ1-2; 7 nucleotides match TRBD1. Germline CDR1 and CDR2: MNHEY and SVGAGI. This CDR3 has 14 residues. V was clipped by 6 bases and J by 8 bases; unmatched bases: 12. The CDR3 DNA reads as TGTGCCAGCAGAGCAGGGGGTGATTTCGGGGGCTACACCTTC. Translation gives CASRAGGDFGGYTF.

The chain combines TRBV28 with TRBJ1-1, with D perhaps matching TRBD1 (6 bases). V was shortened by 2 bases and J by 8 bases, with 15 bases between the two germline ends. CDR3 length: 14 amino acids. Germline CDR1 is MDHEN and CDR2 is SYDVKM. CDR3 coding DNA: TGTGCCAGCAGTTTACAACTGGGGGCGCGGGAAGCTTTCTTT. Its translation: CASSLQLGAREAFF.

The chain employs TRBV6-5 and TRBJ2-1; 11 bases map to TRBD2. The CDR3 spans 14 residues. Trimming at V came to 8 bases and at J to 4 bases, leaving 4 bases not matched to a gene. Germline assignment: CDR1 MNHEY and CDR2 SVGAGI. The CDR3 sequence is CASGTSGSYNEQFF. The CDR3 DNA is TGTGCCAGCGGGACTAGCGGATCTTACAATGAGCAGTTCTTC.

The chain carries TRBV18 and TRBJ2-7; TRBD1 aligns across 7 bases. With V trimmed by 6 bases and J by 7 bases, 18 bases remained unmatched. The CDR3 totals 16 residues. CDR1 and CDR2 (germline): KGHSH, LQKENI. In DNA form, the CDR3 reads TGTGCCAGCTCCCCCCGCCAGGGACAGAGCATCGGGGAGCAGTACTTC. Translation gives CASSPRQGQSIGEQYF.

The chain has TRBV28 and TRBJ2-7; D is possibly TRBD2 (6 bases). V was trimmed by 6 bases and J by 4 bases, leaving 16 bases between them. Per the germline V gene, CDR1 is MDHEN and CDR2 is SYDVKM. The CDR3 runs 14 residues. As DNA, the CDR3 is TGTGCCAGCAGCCCCGCGGGGCTGACGTACGAGCAGTACTTC. Translation gives CASSPAGLTYEQYF.

The V gene is TRBV15, the J gene TRBJ2-5, with a possible D match to TRBD1 (5 bases). In germline, CDR1 is LNHNV, CDR2 YYDKDF (reference sequence). V was trimmed by 0 bases and J by 3 bases, leaving 8 bases between them. This CDR3 is built from 14 residues. CDR3 in amino acids: CATSRDRQKETQYF. The CDR3 DNA is TGTGCCACCAGCAGAGATCGACAGAAAGAGACCCAGTACTTC.

The sample holds a few counts of this clone. The chain recombines TRBV7-9 with TRBJ2-1; 7 nucleotides match TRBD2. The CDR3 has 17 residues. Per germline, CDR1 SEHNR and CDR2 FQNEAQ (reference sequence). The junction had 8 bases not matched to a gene; V was cut back by 3 bases and J by 0 bases. As DNA, the CDR3 is TGTGCCAGCAGCTTTAAACTAGCGCCAAGCTCCTACAATGAGCAGTTCTTC. It is translated as CASSFKLAPSSYNEQFF.

V usage is TRBV9 and J usage is TRBJ2-7; D call uncertain. The CDR3 runs to 13 residues. CDR1 and CDR2 (germline): SGDLS, YYNGEE. V gave up 3 bases and J gave up 6 bases, with 13 bases separating them. For the CDR3, the DNA is TGTGCCAGCAGCGCTCCAGGCGTTTCCGAGCAGTACTTC. As protein: CASSAPGVSEQYF. The full variable domain, its missing parts supplied by reference TRBV9 and TRBJ2-7, is DSGVTQTPKHLITATGQRVTLRCSPRSGDLSVYWYQQSLDQGLQFLIQYYNGEERAKGNILERFSAQQFPDLHSELNLSSLELGDSALYFCASSAPGVSEQYFGPGTRLTVT.